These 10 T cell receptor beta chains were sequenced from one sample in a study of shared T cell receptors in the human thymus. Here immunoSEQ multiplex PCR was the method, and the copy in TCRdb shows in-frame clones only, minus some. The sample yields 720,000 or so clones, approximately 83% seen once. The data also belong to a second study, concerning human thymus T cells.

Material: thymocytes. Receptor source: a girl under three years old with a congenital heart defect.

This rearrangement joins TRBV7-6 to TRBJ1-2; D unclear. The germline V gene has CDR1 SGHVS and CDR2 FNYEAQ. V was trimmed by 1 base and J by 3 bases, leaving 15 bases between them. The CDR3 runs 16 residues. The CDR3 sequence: CASSLGPSRGYYGYTF. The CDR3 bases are TGTGCCAGCAGCTTAGGCCCCTCTCGAGGGTACTATGGCTACACCTTC.

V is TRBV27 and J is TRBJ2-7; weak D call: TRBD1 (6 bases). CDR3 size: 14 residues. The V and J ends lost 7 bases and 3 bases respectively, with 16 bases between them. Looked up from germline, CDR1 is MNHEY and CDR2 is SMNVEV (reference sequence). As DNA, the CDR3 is TGTGCCAGCAACCCGACAGGCTCCCTCTACGAGCAGTACTTC. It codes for CASNPTGSLYEQYF.

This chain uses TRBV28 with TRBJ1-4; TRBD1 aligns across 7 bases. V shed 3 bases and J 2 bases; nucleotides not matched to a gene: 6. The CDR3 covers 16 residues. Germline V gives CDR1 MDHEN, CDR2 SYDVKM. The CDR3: CASSFLTGQTNEKLFF. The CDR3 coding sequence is TGTGCCAGCAGTTTCTTAACGGGACAGACTAATGAAAAACTGTTTTTT. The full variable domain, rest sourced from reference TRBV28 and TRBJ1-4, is DVKVTQSSRYLVKRTGEKVFLECVQDMDHENMFWYRQDPGLGLRLIYFSYDVKMKEKGDIPEGYSVSREKKERFSLILESASTNQTSMYLCASSFLTGQTNEKLFFGSGTQLSVL.

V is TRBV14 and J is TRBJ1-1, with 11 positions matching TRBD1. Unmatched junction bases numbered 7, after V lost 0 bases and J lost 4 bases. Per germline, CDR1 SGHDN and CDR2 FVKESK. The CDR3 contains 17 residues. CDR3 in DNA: TGTGCCAGCAGCCAAGAAAGGACAGGGGGCGAAGGCACTGAAGCTTTCTTT. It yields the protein CASSQERTGGEGTEAFF.

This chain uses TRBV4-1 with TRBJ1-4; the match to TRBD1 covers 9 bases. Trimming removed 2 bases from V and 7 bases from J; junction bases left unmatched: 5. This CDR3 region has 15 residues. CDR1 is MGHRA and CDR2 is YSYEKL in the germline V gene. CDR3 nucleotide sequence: TGCGCCAGCAGCCAAACCGGGACAGGGAGTGAAAAACTGTTTTTT. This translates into CASSQTGTGSEKLFF.

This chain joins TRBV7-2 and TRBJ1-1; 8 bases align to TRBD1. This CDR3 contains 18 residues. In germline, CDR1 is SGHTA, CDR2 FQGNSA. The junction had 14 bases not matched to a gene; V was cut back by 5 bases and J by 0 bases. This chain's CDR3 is CASSPQPGQETMNTEAFF. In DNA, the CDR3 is TGTGCCAGCAGCCCTCAACCGGGACAGGAGACAATGAACACTGAAGCTTTCTTT. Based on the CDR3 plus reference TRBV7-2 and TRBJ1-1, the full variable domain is GAGVSQSPSNKVTEKGKDVELRCDPISGHTALYWYRQSLGQGLEFLIYFQGNSAPDKSGLPSDRFSAERTGGSVSTLTIQRTQQEDSAVYLCASSPQPGQETMNTEAFFGQGTRLTVV.

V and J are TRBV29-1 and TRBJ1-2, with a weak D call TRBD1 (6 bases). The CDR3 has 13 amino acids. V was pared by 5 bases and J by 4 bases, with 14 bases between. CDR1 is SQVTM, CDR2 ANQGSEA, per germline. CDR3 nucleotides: TGCAGCGTTACCAACAGGGTTATCTATGGCTACACCTTC. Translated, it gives CSVTNRVIYGYTF.

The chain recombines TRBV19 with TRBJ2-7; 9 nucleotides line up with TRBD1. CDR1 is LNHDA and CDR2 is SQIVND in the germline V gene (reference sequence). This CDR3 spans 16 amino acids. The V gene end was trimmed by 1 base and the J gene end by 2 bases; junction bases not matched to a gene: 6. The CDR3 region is CASSIAPGQGPYEQYF. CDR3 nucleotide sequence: TGTGCCAGTAGTATAGCCCCGGGACAGGGACCCTACGAGCAGTACTTC.

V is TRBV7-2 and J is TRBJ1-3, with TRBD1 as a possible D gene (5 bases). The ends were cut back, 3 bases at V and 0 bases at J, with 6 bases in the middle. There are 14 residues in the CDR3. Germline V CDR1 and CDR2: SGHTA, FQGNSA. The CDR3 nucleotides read TGTGCCAGCAGCTTTGACAGCTCTGGAAACACCATATATTTT. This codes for CASSFDSSGNTIYF.

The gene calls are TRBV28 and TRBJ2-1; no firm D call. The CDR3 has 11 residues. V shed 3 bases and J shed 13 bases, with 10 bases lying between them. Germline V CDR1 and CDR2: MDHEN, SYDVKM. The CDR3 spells CASSFYQVQFF. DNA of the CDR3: TGTGCCAGCAGTTTTTACCAGGTCCAGTTCTTC.